The rows below give T cell receptor beta chains drawn from one sample of a study of tumor-infiltrating lymphocytes in primary liver carcinoma. From the multiplex PCR reads, TCRdb called clonotypes with MiXCR, one entry per CDR3 protein. The sample records approximately 110,000 distinct CDR3 sequences, 64% being singletons. The source material was liver tumor tissue from sampling region 3. The origin of the receptors is a woman in her sixties or seventies with primary liver carcinoma and hepatitis B virus infection. CDR3s include the opening cysteine and the closing phenylalanine or tryptophan. The D gene is left open where the match is weak. For some rows the clone size is stated as once, few or many, or as a class when expanded; others skip it.

TRBV6-2/TRBV6-3	TRBJ1-3	many	TRBD1	CASTRTGSRGNTIYF	TGTGCCAGCACCCGGACAGGGTCAAGAGGAAACACCATATATTTT
TRBV28	TRBJ2-7	many	TRBD2	CASSSPSPLADEQYF	TGTGCCAGCAGTTCCCCTTCACCACTAGCGGACGAGCAGTACTTC
TRBV5-4	TRBJ2-5	many	.	CASKSPGVTGETQYF	TGTGCCAGCAAATCCCCTGGGGTGACGGGAGAGACCCAGTACTTC
TRBV6-1	TRBJ1-5	many	.	CASSEAAGASQPQHF	TGTGCCAGCAGTGAAGCGGCCGGGGCATCTCAGCCCCAGCATTTT
TRBV7-9	TRBJ2-1	.	TRBD1	CANSPWTGSYNEQFF	TGTGCCAACAGCCCGTGGACAGGTTCTTACAATGAGCAGTTCTTC
TRBV6-1	TRBJ2-2	many	TRBD1	CASREDRGTTGELFF	TGTGCCAGCAGGGAGGACAGGGGGACCACCGGGGAGCTGTTTTTT
TRBV4-1	TRBJ1-2	many	TRBD1	CASSHPAGTGFGYTF	TGCGCCAGCAGCCACCCCGCCGGGACAGGGTTCGGCTACACCTTC
TRBV20-1	TRBJ1-5	.	.	CSALDSSNQPQHF	TGCAGTGCTCTCGACAGTAGCAATCAGCCCCAGCATTTT
TRBV5-1	TRBJ1-1	.	TRBD1	CASSLTGQGGLRGTEAFF	TGCGCCAGCAGCTTGACGGGACAGGGAGGCCTGAGGGGAACTGAAGCTTTCTTT
TRBV4-1	TRBJ2-3	many	.	CASSRPHTDTQYF	TGCGCCAGCAGCCGACCACATACGGATACGCAGTATTTT
TRBV2	TRBJ2-3	few	.	CASSRRVRTTDTQYF	TGTGCCAGCAGTCGGCGGGTCCGGACTACAGATACGCAGTATTTT
TRBV28	TRBJ2-3	.	TRBD2	CASSPAGRMTDMQYF	TGTGCCAGCAGTCCAGCGGGACGTATGACAGATATGCAGTATTTT
TRBV5-1	TRBJ2-5	.	.	CANSLTSALKETQYF	TGCGCCAACAGCTTGACGTCAGCCCTCAAAGAGACCCAGTACTTC
TRBV5-1	TRBJ1-4	.	.	CASSLGRTPNEKLFF	TGCGCCAGCAGCTTGGGCCGGACACCAAATGAAAAACTGTTTTTT
TRBV10-3	TRBJ1-4	many	TRBD1	CAIRPGQGSEANEKLFF	TGTGCCATCAGGCCGGGACAGGGCTCCGAAGCTAATGAAAAACTGTTTTTT
TRBV12-3/TRBV12-4	TRBJ2-3	many	.	CASSFWSLSDTQYF	TGTGCCAGCAGTTTTTGGTCCTTATCAGATACGCAGTATTTT
TRBV5-1	TRBJ2-6	.	.	CASSMPGQSGANVLTF	TGCGCCAGCAGCATGCCAGGACAGTCTGGGGCCAATGTCCTGACTTTC
TRBV5-1	TRBJ2-1	many	.	CASSPDSYNEQFF	TGCGCCAGCAGCCCGGACAGTTACAATGAGCAGTTCTTC
TRBV29-1	TRBJ2-2	medium-sized	TRBD1	CSVIPGQPNTGELFF	TGCAGCGTTATTCCGGGACAGCCGAACACCGGGGAGCTGTTTTTT
TRBV29-1	TRBJ2-4	many	TRBD2	CSVEGTSGNIQYF	TGCAGCGTTGAGGGGACTAGCGGAAACATTCAGTACTTC
TRBV11-2	TRBJ1-4	once	.	CASIPGWCNEKLFF	TGTGCCAGCATCCCCGGGTGGTGTAATGAAAAACTGTTTTTT
TRBV6-5	TRBJ2-7	.	.	CASSYSFTGERSSYEQYF	TGTGCCAGCAGTTACTCGTTTACGGGGGAGAGATCGTCCTACGAGCAGTACTTC
TRBV12-3/TRBV12-4	TRBJ1-1	many	.	CASTLDIPNTEAFF	TGTGCCAGCACCCTCGACATCCCGAACACTGAAGCTTTCTTT
TRBV11-1	TRBJ2-5	.	.	CVSSLAIQETQYF	TGTGTCAGCAGCTTAGCTATCCAAGAGACCCAATACTTC
TRBV28	TRBJ1-3	few	.	CASSLAGPFGNTIYF	TGTGCCAGCAGCCTGGCAGGGCCTTTCGGAAACACCATATATTTT
TRBV29-1	TRBJ2-5	.	TRBD1	CSVEPARGRQETQNF	TGTAGCGTTGAACCGGCCAGGGGGCGGCAAGAGACCCAGAACTTC
TRBV2	TRBJ2-4	once	.	CAHGNAKNIQYF	TGTGCCCACGGAAATGCCAAAAACATTCAGTACTTC
TRBV6-5	TRBJ1-5	.	TRBD1	CASRKTGRNHPQHF	TGTGCCAGCAGAAAGACAGGGAGGAATCATCCTCAGCATTTT
TRBV7-8	TRBJ2-7	.	TRBD2	CASIKGLVLSYEQYF	TGTGCCAGCATCAAGGGACTAGTACTCTCCTACGAGCAGTACTTC
TRBV29-1	TRBJ2-5	once	TRBD2	CSTPVGRIAGSETRYF	TGCAGCACCCCGGTGGGTCGCATAGCGGGCTCGGAGACCCGGTACTTC
TRBV29-1	TRBJ2-4	many	TRBD1	CSVGQGMTNIQYF	TGCAGCGTCGGACAGGGGATGACCAACATTCAGTACTTC
TRBV6-9	TRBJ1-5	.	.	CTSSLGQPQHF	TGTACCAGCTCGTTGGGTCAGCCCCAGCACTTT
TRBV5-1	TRBJ2-7	.	.	CASASTRGSYEQYF	TGCGCCAGCGCTTCGACGAGGGGTTCCTACGAGCAGTACTTC
TRBV5-1	TRBJ1-1	.	.	CASSLEGTTNTEAFF	TGCGCCAGCAGCTTGGAAGGGACCACCAACACTGAAGCTTTCTTT
TRBV30	TRBJ1-1	.	.	CALSLATNTEAFF	TGTGCCTTGAGTCTCGCCACAAACACTGAAGCTTTCTTT
TRBV10-2	TRBJ2-4	many	.	CASSPAGSRLAKNIQYF	TGCGCCAGCAGCCCCGCCGGGTCTAGGCTAGCCAAAAACATTCAGTACTTC
TRBV29-1	TRBJ2-7	many	TRBD1	CSVEGTVNPYEQYF	TGCAGCGTTGAGGGGACAGTCAACCCTTACGAGCAGTACTTC
TRBV4-2	TRBJ2-4	many	.	CASSQSYTTGTAKNIQYF	TGTGCCAGCAGCCAATCCTACACAACAGGGACAGCCAAAAACATTCAGTACTTC
TRBV18	TRBJ2-2	.	.	CASSNRRAGELFF	TGTGCCAGCTCAAATAGACGAGCCGGGGAGCTGTTTTTT
TRBV6-2/TRBV6-3	TRBJ2-7	many	TRBD2	CASSYRIHQLASTLF	TGTGCCAGCAGTTACCGGATACACCAACTAGCGTCTACCCTCTTC
TRBV12-3/TRBV12-4	TRBJ1-5	.	.	CASSCSNPNQPQHF	TGTGCCAGCAGTTGTTCTAACCCCAATCAGCCCCAGCATTTT